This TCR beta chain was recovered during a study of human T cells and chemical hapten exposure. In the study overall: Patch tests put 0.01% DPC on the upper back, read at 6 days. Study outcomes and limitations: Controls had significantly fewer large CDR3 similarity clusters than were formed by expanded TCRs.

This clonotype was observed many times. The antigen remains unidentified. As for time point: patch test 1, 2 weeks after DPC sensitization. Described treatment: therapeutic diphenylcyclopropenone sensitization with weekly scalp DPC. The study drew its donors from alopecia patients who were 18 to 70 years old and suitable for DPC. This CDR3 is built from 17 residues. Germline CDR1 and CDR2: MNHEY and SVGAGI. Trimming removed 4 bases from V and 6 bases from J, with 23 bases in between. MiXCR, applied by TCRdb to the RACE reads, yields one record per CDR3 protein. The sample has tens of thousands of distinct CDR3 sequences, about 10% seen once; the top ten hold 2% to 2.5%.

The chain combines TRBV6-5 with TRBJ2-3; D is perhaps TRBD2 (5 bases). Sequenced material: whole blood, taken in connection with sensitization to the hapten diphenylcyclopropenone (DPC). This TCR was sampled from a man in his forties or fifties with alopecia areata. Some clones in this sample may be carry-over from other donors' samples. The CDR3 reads CASSSDIPLGGEDTQYF. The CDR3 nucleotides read TGTGCCAGCAGTTCCGACATTCCACTAGGAGGTGAGGATACGCAGTATTTT.